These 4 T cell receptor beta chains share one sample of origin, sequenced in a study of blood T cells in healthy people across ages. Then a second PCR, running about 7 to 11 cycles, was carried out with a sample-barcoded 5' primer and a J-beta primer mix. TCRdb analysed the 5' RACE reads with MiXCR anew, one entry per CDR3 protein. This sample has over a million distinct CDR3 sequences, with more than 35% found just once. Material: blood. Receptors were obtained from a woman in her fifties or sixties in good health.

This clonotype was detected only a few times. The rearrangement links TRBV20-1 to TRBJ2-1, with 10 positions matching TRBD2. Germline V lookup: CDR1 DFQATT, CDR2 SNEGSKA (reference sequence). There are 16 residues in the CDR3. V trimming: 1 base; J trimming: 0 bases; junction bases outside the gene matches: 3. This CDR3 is CSARGQREGSYNEQFF. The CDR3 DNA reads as TGCAGTGCTAGAGGTCAGCGGGAGGGCTCCTACAATGAGCAGTTCTTC.

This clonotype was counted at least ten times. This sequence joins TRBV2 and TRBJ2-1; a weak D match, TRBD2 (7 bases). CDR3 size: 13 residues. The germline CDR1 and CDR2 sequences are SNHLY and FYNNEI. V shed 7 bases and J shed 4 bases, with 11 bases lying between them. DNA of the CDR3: TGTGCCAGCATAGGGGGAGGGTACAATGAGCAGTTCTTC. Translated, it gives CASIGGGYNEQFF.

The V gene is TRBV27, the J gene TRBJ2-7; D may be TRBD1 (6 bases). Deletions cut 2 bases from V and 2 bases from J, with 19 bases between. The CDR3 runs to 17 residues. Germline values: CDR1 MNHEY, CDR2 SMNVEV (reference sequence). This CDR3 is CASSLTGYRQDPYEQYF. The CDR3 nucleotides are TGTGCCAGCAGTTTAACTGGCTACCGACAGGACCCCTACGAGCAGTACTTC.

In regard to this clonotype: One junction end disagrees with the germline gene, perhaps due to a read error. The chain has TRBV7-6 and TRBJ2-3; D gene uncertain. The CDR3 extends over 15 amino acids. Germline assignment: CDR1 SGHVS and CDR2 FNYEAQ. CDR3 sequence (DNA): TGTGCCAGCAGCACTACCCCCTTACTCACAGAGACGCAGTATTTT. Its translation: CASSTTPLLTETQYF. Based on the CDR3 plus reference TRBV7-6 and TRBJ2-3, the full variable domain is GAGVSQSPRYKVTKRGQDVALRCDPISGHVSLYWYRQALGQGPEFLTYFNYEAQQDKSGLPNDRFSAERPEGSISTLTIQRTEQRDSAMYRCASSTTPLLTETQYFGPGTRLTVL.